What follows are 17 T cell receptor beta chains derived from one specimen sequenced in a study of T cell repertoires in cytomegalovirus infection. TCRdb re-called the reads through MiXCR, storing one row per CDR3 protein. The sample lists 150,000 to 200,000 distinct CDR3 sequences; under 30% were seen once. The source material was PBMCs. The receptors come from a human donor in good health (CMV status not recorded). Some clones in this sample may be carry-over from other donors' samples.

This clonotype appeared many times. For the CDR3, the DNA is TGTGCCAGCAGCTCCGAGGAGTCTGGAAACACCATATATTTT. Amino acid sequence: CASSSEESGNTIYF. The V gene is TRBV7-9, the J gene TRBJ1-3; D ambiguous. CDR1 SEHNR and CDR2 FQNEAQ come from the germline V gene (reference sequence). Trimming left V 4 bases short and J 1 base short, with 8 bases between. The CDR3 has 14 residues.

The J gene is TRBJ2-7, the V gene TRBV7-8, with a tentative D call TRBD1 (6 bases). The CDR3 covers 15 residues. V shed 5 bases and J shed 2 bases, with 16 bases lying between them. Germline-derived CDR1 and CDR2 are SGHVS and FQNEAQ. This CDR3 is CASSDGTRGAYEQYF. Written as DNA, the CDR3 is TGTGCCAGCAGCGACGGGACAAGGGGAGCCTACGAGCAGTACTTC.

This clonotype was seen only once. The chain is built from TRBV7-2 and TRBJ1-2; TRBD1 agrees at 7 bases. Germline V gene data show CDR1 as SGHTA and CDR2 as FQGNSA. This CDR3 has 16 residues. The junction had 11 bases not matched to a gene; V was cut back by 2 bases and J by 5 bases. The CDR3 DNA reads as TGTACCAGCAGCTTAATGACTGGGACAGCTCTTTATGGCTACACCTTC. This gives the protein CTSSLMTGTALYGYTF.

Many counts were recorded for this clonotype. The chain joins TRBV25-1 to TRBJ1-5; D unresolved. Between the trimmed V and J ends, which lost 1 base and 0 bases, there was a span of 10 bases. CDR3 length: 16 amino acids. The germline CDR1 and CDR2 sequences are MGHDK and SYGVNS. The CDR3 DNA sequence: TGTGCCAGCAGTGAATTGGGAGGCGATAGCAATCAGCCCCAGCATTTT. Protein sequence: CASSELGGDSNQPQHF.

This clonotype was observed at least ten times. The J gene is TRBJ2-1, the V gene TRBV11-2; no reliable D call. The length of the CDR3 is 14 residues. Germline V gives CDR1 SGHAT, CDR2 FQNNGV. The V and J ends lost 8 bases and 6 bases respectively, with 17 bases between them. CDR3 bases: TGTGCCAGCGTTCTTGGCGTGGCAGGCAATGAGCAGTTCTTC. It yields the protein CASVLGVAGNEQFF.

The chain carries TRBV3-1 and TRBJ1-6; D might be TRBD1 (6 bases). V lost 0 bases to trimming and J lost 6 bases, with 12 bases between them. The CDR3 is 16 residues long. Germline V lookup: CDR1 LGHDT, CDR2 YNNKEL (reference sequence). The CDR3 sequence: CASSQDAGTSNSPLHF. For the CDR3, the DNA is TGTGCCAGCAGCCAAGATGCAGGGACAAGTAATTCACCCCTCCACTTT.

The CDR3, as DNA: TGTGCCAGCGGAGGGGCCTTTGAAGCTTTCTTT. It codes for CASGGAFEAFF. The chain has TRBV6-2 or TRBV6-3 and TRBJ1-1, with D tentatively TRBD1 (5 bases). This CDR3 region has 11 residues. Trimming stripped 8 bases from V and 7 bases from J, with 11 bases between. Germline V lookup: CDR1 MNHEY, CDR2 SVGEGT.

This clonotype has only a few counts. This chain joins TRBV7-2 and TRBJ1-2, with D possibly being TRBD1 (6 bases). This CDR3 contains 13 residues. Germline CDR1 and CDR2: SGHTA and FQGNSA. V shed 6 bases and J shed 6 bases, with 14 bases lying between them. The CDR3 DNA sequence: TGTGCCAGCAGACCCACAGGGTGGAATGGCTACACCTTC. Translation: CASRPTGWNGYTF.

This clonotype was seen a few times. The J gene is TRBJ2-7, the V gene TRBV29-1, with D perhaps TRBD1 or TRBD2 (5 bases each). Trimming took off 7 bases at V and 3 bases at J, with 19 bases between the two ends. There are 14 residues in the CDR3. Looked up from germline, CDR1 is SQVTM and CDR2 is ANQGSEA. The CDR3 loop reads CSAAKGTANYEQYF. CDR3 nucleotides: TGCAGCGCCGCAAAAGGGACCGCCAACTACGAGCAGTACTTC.

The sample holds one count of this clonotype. This CDR3 is CASSEALRTGTGNTIYF. CDR3 nucleotides: TGTGCCAGCAGTGAAGCGCTCCGGACAGGGACTGGAAACACCATATATTTT. The chain couples TRBV6-1 to TRBJ1-3, with 8 positions matching TRBD1. The germline CDR1 and CDR2 sequences are MNHNS and SASEGT. With 0 bases clipped from V and 2 bases from J, the junction kept 6 bases outside the gene matches. The CDR3 totals 17 residues.

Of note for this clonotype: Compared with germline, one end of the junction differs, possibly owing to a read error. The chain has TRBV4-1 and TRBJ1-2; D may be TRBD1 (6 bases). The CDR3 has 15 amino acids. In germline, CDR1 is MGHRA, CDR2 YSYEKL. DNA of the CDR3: TGTGCCAGCAGCCAAGAGGGCAGGGGTAACTATGGCTACACCTTC. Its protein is CASSQEGRGNYGYTF.

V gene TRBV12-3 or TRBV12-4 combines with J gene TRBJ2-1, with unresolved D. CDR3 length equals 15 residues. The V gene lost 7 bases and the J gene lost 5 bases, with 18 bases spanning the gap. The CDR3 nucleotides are TGTGCCAGCACCCTGGTGGGCGGTGCGCACAATGAGCAGTTCTTC. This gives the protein CASTLVGGAHNEQFF.

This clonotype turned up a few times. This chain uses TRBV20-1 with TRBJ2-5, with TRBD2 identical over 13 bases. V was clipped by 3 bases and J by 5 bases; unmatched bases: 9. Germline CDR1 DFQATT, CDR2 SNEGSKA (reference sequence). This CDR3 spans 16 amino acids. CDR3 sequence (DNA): TGCAGTGCTAGGGGCGCTCCGGGACTAGCGGGGGAGACCCAGTACTTC. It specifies CSARGAPGLAGETQYF.

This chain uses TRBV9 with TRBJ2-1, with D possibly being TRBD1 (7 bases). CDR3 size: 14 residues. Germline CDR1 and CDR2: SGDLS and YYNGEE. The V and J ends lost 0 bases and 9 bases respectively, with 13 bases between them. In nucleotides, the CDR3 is TGTGCCAGCAGCGTAGTCGGAGGGGGCAGTGAGCAGTTCTTC. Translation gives CASSVVGGGSEQFF.

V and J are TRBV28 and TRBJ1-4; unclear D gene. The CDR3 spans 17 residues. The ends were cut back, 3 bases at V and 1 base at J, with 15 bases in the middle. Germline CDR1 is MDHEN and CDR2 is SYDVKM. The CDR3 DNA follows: TGTGCCAGCAGTTTCCGCCAATGGACCAGAACTAATGAAAAACTGTTTTTT. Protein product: CASSFRQWTRTNEKLFF. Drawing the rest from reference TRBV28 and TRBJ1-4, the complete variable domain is DVKVTQSSRYLVKRTGEKVFLECVQDMDHENMFWYRQDPGLGLRLIYFSYDVKMKEKGDIPEGYSVSREKKERFSLILESASTNQTSMYLCASSFRQWTRTNEKLFFGSGTQLSVL.

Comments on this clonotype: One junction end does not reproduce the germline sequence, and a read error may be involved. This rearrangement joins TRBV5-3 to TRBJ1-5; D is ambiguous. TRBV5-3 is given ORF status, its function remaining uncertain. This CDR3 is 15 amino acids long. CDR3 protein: CASSLVWGGNQPQHF. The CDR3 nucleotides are TGTGCCAGCAGCTTGGTATGGGGAGGCAATCAGCCCCAGCATTTT.

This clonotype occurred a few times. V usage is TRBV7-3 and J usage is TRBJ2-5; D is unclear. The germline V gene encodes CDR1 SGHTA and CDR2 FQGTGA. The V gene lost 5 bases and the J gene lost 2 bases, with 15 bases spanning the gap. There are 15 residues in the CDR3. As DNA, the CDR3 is TGTGCCAGCAGCCAGGCGGAGTTCTTGCAAGAGACCCAGTACTTC. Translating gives CASSQAEFLQETQYF.